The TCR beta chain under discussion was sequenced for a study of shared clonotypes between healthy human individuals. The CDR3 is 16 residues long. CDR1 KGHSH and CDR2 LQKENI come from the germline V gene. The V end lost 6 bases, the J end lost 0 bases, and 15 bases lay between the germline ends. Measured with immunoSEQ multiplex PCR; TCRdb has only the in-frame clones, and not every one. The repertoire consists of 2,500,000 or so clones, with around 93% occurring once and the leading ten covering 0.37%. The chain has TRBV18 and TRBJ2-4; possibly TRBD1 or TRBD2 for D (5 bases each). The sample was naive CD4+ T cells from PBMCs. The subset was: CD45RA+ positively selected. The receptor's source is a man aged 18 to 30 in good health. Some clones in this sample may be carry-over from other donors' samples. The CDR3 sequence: CASSLDQGRAKNIQYF. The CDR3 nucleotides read TGTGCCAGCTCCTTAGACCAGGGACGAGCCAAAAACATTCAGTACTTC.